Listed here are 17 T cell receptor beta chains from one sample, sequenced in a study of OX40 agonist ivuxolimab in advanced cancers. The library was built by means of the immunoSEQ multiplex PCR assay. TCRdb took over this immuneACCESS table, retaining in-frame rearrangements with V and J assigned. Such tables are incomplete; in checked studies, under half of the missing clones stem from an unresolved V gene, and the remainder is unexplained. In this sample the table shows approximately 35,000 clones, about 81% of which occur a single time. The leading ten clones occupy about 20% of the sample. Here the sequenced sample was CD4+ or CD8+ T cells sorted from blood, taken in a trial of the OX40 agonist ivuxolimab. The source is an adult with an advanced solid tumor such as melanoma, head and neck, liver or kidney cancer.

CDR3 residues: CASSLSRGPYEQYF. CDR3 nucleotides: TGTGCCAGCAGTTTATCGCGGGGACCGTACGAGCAGTACTTC. The rearrangement links TRBV27 to TRBJ2-7, with a possible D match to TRBD2 (6 bases). In germline, CDR1 is MNHEY, CDR2 SMNVEV (reference sequence). The CDR3 consists of 14 residues. V lost 0 bases and J lost 4, with 10 bases in between.

The genes are TRBV9 and TRBJ2-7, with D possibly matching TRBD1 (6 bases). CDR3 length: 15 amino acids. V dropped 4 bases and J dropped 0 bases, with 14 bases sitting between them. Germline values: CDR1 SGDLS, CDR2 YYNGEE. CDR3 DNA: TGTGCCAGCAGCCTCCGGGACACCTACTCCTACGAGCAGTACTTC. Its protein product is CASSLRDTYSYEQYF.

The chain is built from TRBV6-5 and TRBJ1-1; D gene uncertain. The CDR3 covers 15 residues. Per germline, CDR1 MNHEY and CDR2 SVGAGI. Trimming cost V 6 bases and J 0 bases, with 14 bases left between them. The CDR3 here is CASSRTGIMNTEAFF. CDR3 in DNA: TGTGCCAGCAGCCGTACGGGCATCATGAACACTGAAGCTTTCTTT.

The rearrangement joins TRBV28 to TRBJ1-4; unclear D gene. Germline-derived CDR1 and CDR2 are MDHEN and SYDVKM. The CDR3 covers 14 residues. The germline V and J ends were trimmed by 7 bases and 6 bases, with 15 bases remaining between them. CDR3 nucleotide sequence: TGTGCCAGCACCCCAGCAGGCGAACATGAAAAACTGTTTTTT. This codes for CASTPAGEHEKLFF.

The chain joins TRBV28 to TRBJ1-5, with D possibly TRBD1 on 5 matching bases. Germline CDR1 and CDR2: MDHEN and SYDVKM. This CDR3 spans 14 amino acids. The V end was cut by 3 bases, the J end by 2 bases, with 8 bases between. CDR3 amino acids: CASSLGGGNQPQHF. For the CDR3, the DNA is TGTGCCAGCAGTTTGGGAGGGGGCAATCAGCCCCAGCATTTT. Drawing the rest from reference TRBV28 and TRBJ1-5, the complete variable domain is DVKVTQSSRYLVKRTGEKVFLECVQDMDHENMFWYRQDPGLGLRLIYFSYDVKMKEKGDIPEGYSVSREKKERFSLILESASTNQTSMYLCASSLGGGNQPQHFGDGTRLSIL.

The rearrangement joins TRBV6-5 to TRBJ1-1, with 9 bases aligning to TRBD1. The CDR3 extends over 11 amino acids. Germline loops: CDR1 MNHEY, CDR2 SVGAGI. Trimming cost V 7 bases and J 9 bases; bases outside gene matches: 3. This CDR3 is CASINRGQAFF. The CDR3 DNA follows: TGTGCCAGCATCAACAGGGGGCAAGCTTTCTTT.

The genes are TRBV7-9 and TRBJ1-1; D perhaps matches TRBD1 (5 bases). Per the germline V gene, CDR1 is SEHNR and CDR2 is FQNEAQ (reference sequence). Trimming removed 11 bases from V and 4 bases from J, with 11 bases in between. The CDR3 runs to 11 residues. The CDR3 is CAGDSGTEAFF. In DNA, the CDR3 is TGTGCCGGAGACAGCGGCACTGAAGCTTTCTTT.

This chain links TRBV14 with TRBJ2-7; weak D call: TRBD1 (6 bases). The ends were cut back, 1 base at V and 2 bases at J, with 15 bases in the middle. Per the germline V gene, CDR1 is SGHDN and CDR2 is FVKESK. The CDR3 extends over 16 amino acids. The CDR3 here is CASSQAGTRRPYEQYF. CDR3 bases: TGTGCCAGCAGCCAAGCCGGGACACGGAGACCCTACGAGCAGTACTTC. Filled out from reference TRBV14 and TRBJ2-7, the complete variable domain reads EAGVTQFPSHSVIEKGQTVTLRCDPISGHDNLYWYRRVMGKEIKFLLHFVKESKQDESGMPNNRFLAERTGGTYSTLKVQPAELEDSGVYFCASSQAGTRRPYEQYFGPGTRLTVT.

This clone was seen only once. The genes are TRBV7-9 and TRBJ1-1; D may be TRBD1 (5 bases). The V gene lost 1 base and the J gene lost 7 bases, with 10 bases spanning the gap. CDR1 SEHNR and CDR2 FQNEAQ come from the germline V gene (reference sequence). The CDR3 is 13 residues long. The CDR3 region has the DNA TGTGCCAGCAGCTTAGAGAGGGGAGTTGAAGCTTTCTTT. This encodes CASSLERGVEAFF.

This sequence joins TRBV6-6 and TRBJ2-2, with 9 bases matching TRBD1. The CDR3 totals 16 residues. The germline gives CDR1 MNHNY, CDR2 SVGAGI (reference sequence). The V segment lost 7 bases and the J segment 5 bases; nucleotides outside the gene matches: 11. The CDR3 DNA sequence: TGTGCCAGCAACGTCCGGGACAGGGATATGACCGGGGAGCTGTTTTTT. Amino acids: CASNVRDRDMTGELFF.

The chain joins TRBV7-9 to TRBJ1-5, with 8 bases matching TRBD1. The J segment lost 5 bases and the V segment lost 5 bases, leaving 5 bases of the junction unmatched. The CDR3 spans 14 residues. Looked up from germline, CDR1 is SEHNR and CDR2 is FQNEAQ (reference sequence). The CDR3 nucleotides read TGTGCCAGCAGCGCCAACAGGGGGGATCAGCCCCAGCATTTT. Translated: CASSANRGDQPQHF.

The DNA of the CDR3 is TGTGCCAGCAGTTATACAGGGAGCGGGAATCAGCCCCAGCATTTT. This translates into CASSYTGSGNQPQHF. V usage is TRBV28 and J usage is TRBJ1-5; the D gene is possibly TRBD1 (6 bases). Trimming pared 4 bases from V and 4 bases from J, leaving 14 bases between. CDR1 and CDR2 (germline): MDHEN, SYDVKM. The CDR3 runs to 15 residues. The complete variable domain, with remaining parts taken from reference TRBV28 and TRBJ1-5, reads DVKVTQSSRYLVKRTGEKVFLECVQDMDHENMFWYRQDPGLGLRLIYFSYDVKMKEKGDIPEGYSVSREKKERFSLILESASTNQTSMYLCASSYTGSGNQPQHFGDGTRLSIL.

The chain is built from TRBV5-1 and TRBJ2-1; 16 nucleotides agree with TRBD2. The CDR3 consists of 20 residues. The germline V gene has CDR1 SGHRS and CDR2 YFSETQ. V gave up 3 bases and J gave up 11 bases; unmatched junction bases: 20. DNA for the CDR3: TGCGCCAGCAGCTGGGGGACTAGCGGGAGGGCCGATTCAACGGGGATAAAGCAGTTCTTC. It encodes CASSWGTSGRADSTGIKQFF. The full variable domain, rest sourced from reference TRBV5-1 and TRBJ2-1, is KAGVTQTPRYLIKTRGQQVTLSCSPISGHRSVSWYQQTPGQGLQFLFEYFSETQRNKGNFPGRFSGRQFSNSRSEMNVSTLELGDSALYLCASSWGTSGRADSTGIKQFFGPGTRLTVL.

This clone came up a few times. The CDR3 nucleotides are TGTGCCTGGAGTATGACAGGGGTTATGGGGTATAGCAATCAGCCCCAGCATTTT. It codes for CAWSMTGVMGYSNQPQHF. This chain joins TRBV30 and TRBJ1-5; 8 bases fit TRBD1. In germline, CDR1 is GTSNPN, CDR2 SVGIG (reference sequence). CDR3 size: 18 residues. V lost 2 bases and J lost 0; bases outside the gene matches: 12. Full variable domain (outside the CDR3, taken from reference TRBV30 and TRBJ1-5): SQTIHQWPATLVQPVGSPLSLECTVEGTSNPNLYWYRQAAGRGLQLLFYSVGIGQISSEVPQNLSASRPQDRQFILSSKKLLLSDSGFYLCAWSMTGVMGYSNQPQHFGDGTRLSIL.

The rearrangement uses TRBV20-1 and TRBJ2-4, with D uncertain. There are 10 residues in the CDR3. In germline, CDR1 is DFQATT, CDR2 SNEGSKA (reference sequence). Deletions cut 3 bases from V and 5 bases from J, with 2 bases between. The DNA for the CDR3 is TGCAGTGCTAGCCAAAACATTCAGTACTTC. It specifies CSASQNIQYF.

This chain uses TRBV7-3 with TRBJ2-5, with D maybe TRBD2 (6 bases). The CDR3 has 14 residues. Germline-derived CDR1 and CDR2 are SGHTA and FQGTGA. Trimming took off 0 bases at V and 8 bases at J, with 13 bases between the two ends. CDR3 in DNA: TGTGCCAGCAGCTTAACGGGGGGTCCCGGTACCCAGTACTTC. Its translation: CASSLTGGPGTQYF.

The rearrangement joins TRBV4-3 to TRBJ1-1; possibly TRBD1 for D (6 bases). The germline V gene has CDR1 LGHNA and CDR2 YSLEER. The CDR3 has 13 residues. Trimming took off 0 bases at V and 7 bases at J, with 9 bases between the two ends. As DNA, the CDR3 is TGCGCCAGCAGCCAAGAGGCAGGGGTTGAAGCTTTCTTT. Protein product: CASSQEAGVEAFF.